The 2 T cell receptor beta chains presented below share a single source sample, sequenced in a study of blood T cell repertoires in COVID-19. Sequencing used immunoSEQ multiplex PCR; TCRdb keeps in-frame clones, though not all of them. The sample consists of about 140,000 clones, about four fifths of them appearing once. The sample taken for sequencing was peripheral blood. These receptors all come from an older man who had recovered from COVID-19.

The chain is built from TRBV30 and TRBJ1-3; the D is unclear. The CDR3 has 13 amino acids. V lost 2 bases to trimming and J lost 4 bases, with 9 bases between them. Germline V CDR1 and CDR2: GTSNPN, SVGIG (reference sequence). The chain's CDR3 is CAWSNSRGNTIYF. CDR3 bases: TGTGCCTGGAGTAACTCACGGGGAAACACCATATATTTT. Variable domain in full (rest from reference TRBV30 and TRBJ1-3): SQTIHQWPATLVQPVGSPLSLECTVEGTSNPNLYWYRQAAGRGLQLLFYSVGIGQISSEVPQNLSASRPQDRQFILSSKKLLLSDSGFYLCAWSNSRGNTIYFGEGSWLTVV.

CDR3 nucleotide sequence: TGTGCCAGTAGGGGACAGGGGTCCCTCAGCTCCTATAATTCACCCCTCCACTTT. It encodes CASRGQGSLSSYNSPLHF. The chain carries TRBV19 and TRBJ1-6; 10 positions match TRBD1. The CDR3 is 18 amino acids. With 6 bases clipped from V and 0 bases from J, the junction kept 8 bases outside the gene matches. CDR1 is LNHDA and CDR2 is SQIVND in the germline V gene (reference sequence).